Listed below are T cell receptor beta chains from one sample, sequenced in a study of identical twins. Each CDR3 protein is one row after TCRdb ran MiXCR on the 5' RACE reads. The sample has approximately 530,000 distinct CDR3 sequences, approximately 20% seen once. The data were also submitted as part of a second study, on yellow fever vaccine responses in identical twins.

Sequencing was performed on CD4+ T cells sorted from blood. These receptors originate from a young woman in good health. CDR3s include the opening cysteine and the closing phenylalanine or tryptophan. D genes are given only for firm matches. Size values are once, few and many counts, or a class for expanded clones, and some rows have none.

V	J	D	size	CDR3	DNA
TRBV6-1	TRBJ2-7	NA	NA	CASSTTQHYEQYF	TGTGCCAGCAGTACCACACAGCACTACGAGCAGTACTTC
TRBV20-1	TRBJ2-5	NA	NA	CSARRAGKPQETQYF	TGCAGTGCTAGACGTGCAGGGAAACCTCAAGAGACCCAGTACTTC
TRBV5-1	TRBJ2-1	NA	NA	CASSGTPSYNEQFF	TGCGCCAGCAGCGGGACACCCTCCTACAATGAGCAGTTCTTC
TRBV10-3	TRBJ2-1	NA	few	CAIGAWDDEQFF	TGTGCCATCGGGGCTTGGGACGATGAGCAGTTCTTC
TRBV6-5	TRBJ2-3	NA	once	CASSRGAADTQYF	TGTGCCAGCAGTCGGGGTGCGGCAGATACGCAGTATTTT
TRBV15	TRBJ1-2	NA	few	CATSRAAGNYGYTF	TGTGCCACCAGCAGAGCGGCGGGTAACTATGGCTACACCTTC
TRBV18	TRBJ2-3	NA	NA	CASSLMGSTDTQYF	TGTGCCAGCTCCCTGATGGGTAGCACAGATACGCAGTATTTT
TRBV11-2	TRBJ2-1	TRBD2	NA	CASSLGQREVIGQFF	TGTGCCAGCAGCTTAGGCCAGCGGGAGGTTATTGGGCAGTTCTTC
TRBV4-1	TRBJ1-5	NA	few	CASSPGGGRNQPQHF	TGCGCCAGCAGCCCAGGTGGGGGCCGCAATCAGCCCCAGCATTTT
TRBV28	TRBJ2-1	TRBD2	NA	CASFGLESNEQFF	TGTGCCAGCTTTGGACTAGAGTCGAATGAGCAGTTCTTC
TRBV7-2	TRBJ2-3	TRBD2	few	CASSLDGRVGF	TGTGCCAGCAGCTTAGACGGGAGGGTCGGGTTT
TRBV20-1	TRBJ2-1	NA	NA	CSASPDGNEQFF	TGCAGTGCTAGCCCGGACGGCAATGAGCAGTTCTTC
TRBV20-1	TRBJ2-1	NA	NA	CSSRDPYNEQFF	TGCAGCTCCCGGGACCCGTACAATGAGCAGTTCTTC
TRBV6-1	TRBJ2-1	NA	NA	CASSDLGGYNEQFF	TGTGCCAGCAGTGATTTAGGGGGGTACAATGAGCAGTTCTTC
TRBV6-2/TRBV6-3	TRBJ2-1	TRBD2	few	CASRKTSGSTMYEQFF	TGTGCCAGCAGAAAGACTAGCGGGAGTACAATGTATGAGCAGTTCTTC
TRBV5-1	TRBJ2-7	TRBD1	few	CASSSSGTASYEQYF	TGCGCCAGCAGCTCCTCCGGGACAGCCTCCTACGAGCAGTACTTC
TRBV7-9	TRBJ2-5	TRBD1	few	CASSTGTGEAKTQYF	TGTGCCAGCAGCACCGGGACAGGGGAGGCAAAGACCCAGTACTTC
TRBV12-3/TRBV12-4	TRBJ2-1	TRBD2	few	CASTQTSGGINEQFF	TGTGCCAGCACCCAGACTAGCGGGGGGATCAATGAGCAGTTCTTC
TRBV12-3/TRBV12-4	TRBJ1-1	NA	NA	CASSLVNSLAEAFF	TGTGCCAGCAGTTTAGTTAACTCTTTGGCTGAAGCTTTCTTT
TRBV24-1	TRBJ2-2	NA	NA	CATSDLTDSPTGELFF	TGTGCCACCAGTGATTTGACTGACAGCCCCACCGGGGAGCTGTTTTTT
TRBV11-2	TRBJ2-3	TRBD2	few	CASSSRLAGGSDTQYF	TGTGCCAGCAGCTCAAGACTAGCGGGAGGATCAGATACGCAGTATTTT
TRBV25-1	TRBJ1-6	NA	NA	CASTGGGWSSPLHF	TGTGCCAGCACCGGGGGGGGCTGGAGTTCACCCCTCCACTTT
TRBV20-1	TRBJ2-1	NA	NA	CSAYRQDYNEQFF	TGCAGTGCTTATCGGCAGGACTACAATGAGCAGTTCTTC
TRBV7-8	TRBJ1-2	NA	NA	CASSSDGHYGYTF	TGTGCCAGCAGCTCGGACGGACACTATGGCTACACCTTC
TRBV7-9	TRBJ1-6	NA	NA	CASSPLYNSPLHF	TGTGCCAGCAGCCCGCTATATAATTCACCCCTCCACTTT
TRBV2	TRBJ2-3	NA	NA	CASSDSGLSTDTQYF	TGTGCCAGCAGTGATTCGGGGCTTAGCACAGATACGCAGTATTTT
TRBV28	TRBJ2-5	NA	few	CASSLRGLGQETQYF	TGTGCCAGCAGTTTGCGGGGCTTGGGCCAAGAGACCCAGTACTTC
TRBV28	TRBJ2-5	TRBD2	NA	CASSLGGLAGRQETQYF	TGTGCCAGCAGTTTGGGGGGACTAGCGGGACGACAAGAGACCCAGTACTTC